This T cell receptor (beta chain) was retrieved from a study of early T cells in non-severe SARS-CoV-2 infection. Per germline, CDR1 SGHRS and CDR2 YFSETQ. J gave up 3 bases and V 0 bases, and 4 bases lay outside the gene matches. The CDR3 covers 15 residues. This clonotype was detected many times. From the 5' RACE reads, TCRdb called clonotypes with MiXCR, one entry per CDR3 protein. This table holds under 30,000 distinct CDR3 sequences, about 4.5% found once. The sequencing sample was made of whole blood. The chain employs TRBV5-1 and TRBJ1-2; TRBD1 agrees at 8 bases. The clonotype originates from an adult who was a healthcare worker with PCR-confirmed SARS-CoV-2 infection or an uninfected control (not recorded which). The CDR3 DNA sequence: TGCGCCAGCAGCTTGGAAGCAGGGGGCTACTATGGCTACACCTTC. Protein sequence: CASSLEAGGYYGYTF.